The clone carrying this TCR beta chain was picked up one time. The CDR3 has 15 amino acids. Trimming shortened V by 0 bases and J by 4 bases, and 12 bases separated the two germline ends. Germline values: CDR1 LGHDT, CDR2 YNNKEL (reference sequence). The repertoire was sequenced with immunoSEQ multiplex PCR; TCRdb's copy has only in-frame clones and lacks some. This table has 140,000 to 150,000 clones, 75% to 90% appearing once. These data come from a study of T cell responses to AZD1222 COVID-19 vaccine. Turning to the study itself: Timing groups of about 4 and about 12 weeks for second doses were pooled.

The material was peripheral blood, obtained on day 0 of AZD1222 vaccination. The receptor comes from an adult in good health. The genes are TRBV3-1 (or the pseudogene TRBV3-2) and TRBJ2-5; either TRBD1 or TRBD2 may supply D (6 bases each). CDR3 sequence reads: CASSQESGAGETQYF. In nucleotides, the CDR3 is TGTGCCAGCAGCCAAGAATCGGGGGCAGGAGAGACCCAGTACTTC.